The 29 T cell receptor beta chains in this list originate from one sample, sequenced in a study of vaccination effects on CD4 cells after COVID-19. Profiled with immunoSEQ multiplex PCR; TCRdb holds only in-frame clones, not every one. The sample holds roughly 20,000 clones; 60% to 75% are singletons and the top ten take roughly 25%. In the ViraFEST assay, antigen-specific CD4+ clonotypes were identified by expansion after peptide-pool stimulation. Researchers isolated CD4+ T cells once roughly nine days of culture had elapsed. Vaccinated recipients, who were negative for nucleocapsid antibodies, had no history of SARS-CoV-2 infection. No antigens are known for them. Sequencing used CD4+ T cells from PBMCs cultured with HCoV-NL63 spike peptides, obtained before COVID-19 vaccination. These receptors all come from a human donor who received a COVID-19 vaccine.

This clone was recorded only once. CDR3 residues: CASSLVGRAGTDTQYF. DNA for the CDR3: TGCGCCAGCAGCTTGGTCGGGCGGGCGGGCACAGATACGCAGTATTTT. The genes are TRBV5-1 and TRBJ2-3; maybe TRBD2 (5 bases). This CDR3 has 16 amino acids. Germline loops: CDR1 SGHRS, CDR2 YFSETQ. Deletions cut 0 bases from V and 1 base from J, with 12 bases between.

The chain combines TRBV2 with TRBJ1-1; the D is unclear. Germline loops: CDR1 SNHLY, CDR2 FYNNEI. Between the trimmed V and J ends, which lost 9 bases and 0 bases, there was a span of 11 bases. There are 13 residues in the CDR3. In DNA, the CDR3 is TGTGCCAGTAAGGAGGATGTGAACACTGAAGCTTTCTTT. Protein sequence: CASKEDVNTEAFF.

The gene calls are TRBV24-1 and TRBJ2-1; 9 bases are a match to TRBD2. This CDR3 contains 14 residues. After removal of 5 bases from V and 9 bases from J, the junction contained 7 bases not matched to a gene. Germline assignment: CDR1 KGHDR and CDR2 SFDVKD. CDR3 in DNA: TGTGCCACCAGTGGTCCGAGCGGGAGGACTGAGCAGTTCTTC. This translates into CATSGPSGRTEQFF.

The chain recombines TRBV5-1 with TRBJ2-3; unclear D gene. The V and J ends lost 5 bases and 0 bases respectively, with 10 bases between them. The CDR3 extends over 14 amino acids. From germline, CDR1 is SGHRS and CDR2 YFSETQ. CDR3 in DNA: TGCGCCAGCAGGGTCAGCCCCAGCACAGATACGCAGTATTTT. As protein: CASRVSPSTDTQYF.

The chain joins TRBV29-1 to TRBJ1-1, with unresolved D. The V gene's germline CDR1 is SQVTM and CDR2 ANQGSEA. This CDR3 has 13 residues. V lost 5 bases and J lost 0, with 10 bases in between. CDR3 amino acids: CSVSGNLNTEAFF. Here the CDR3 DNA reads TGCAGCGTTTCGGGGAACCTGAACACTGAAGCTTTCTTT.

The CDR3 DNA reads as TGCGCCAGCAGCCCCGGAGGGACAGTGAACACTGAAGCTTTCTTT. Residues: CASSPGGTVNTEAFF. The chain joins TRBV5-1 to TRBJ1-1; 7 positions match TRBD1. The junction had 6 bases not matched to a gene; V was cut back by 4 bases and J by 0 bases. CDR3 length equals 15 residues. The germline CDR1 and CDR2 sequences are SGHRS and YFSETQ. The complete variable domain, with remaining parts taken from reference TRBV5-1 and TRBJ1-1, reads KAGVTQTPRYLIKTRGQQVTLSCSPISGHRSVSWYQQTPGQGLQFLFEYFSETQRNKGNFPGRFSGRQFSNSRSEMNVSTLELGDSALYLCASSPGGTVNTEAFFGQGTRLTVV.

J is TRBJ2-6 and V is TRBV4-1; D gene unclear. The CDR3 consists of 17 residues. The germline gives CDR1 MGHRA, CDR2 YSYEKL. V gave up 2 bases and J gave up 0 bases, with 11 bases separating them. This CDR3 is CASSQLLSPSGANVLTF. The CDR3 coding sequence is TGCGCCAGCAGCCAACTCCTGAGCCCCTCTGGGGCCAACGTCCTGACTTTC.

The chain links TRBV2 to TRBJ2-3; perhaps TRBD2 as D (6 bases). CDR1 SNHLY and CDR2 FYNNEI come from the germline V gene. V gave up 7 bases and J gave up 1 base, with 12 bases separating them. CDR3 length: 14 amino acids. CDR3 bases: TGTGCCAGCATTCTTGGGGAGGGCACAGATACGCAGTATTTT. Protein: CASILGEGTDTQYF. Together with reference TRBV2 and TRBJ2-3, the CDR3 gives the full variable domain: EPEVTQTPSHQVTQMGQEVILRCVPISNHLYFYWYRQILGQKVEFLVSFYNNEISEKSEIFDDQFSVERPDGSNFTLKIRSTKLEDSAMYFCASILGEGTDTQYFGPGTRLTVL.

This chain joins TRBV6-5 and TRBJ1-1, with D hard to call. This CDR3 region has 11 residues. Trimming pared 6 bases from V and 4 bases from J, leaving 6 bases between. Germline V gene lookup returns CDR1 MNHEY and CDR2 SVGAGI. The CDR3 sequence: CASRMITEAFF. The CDR3 DNA reads TGTGCCAGCAGAATGATCACTGAAGCTTTCTTT.

The chain is built from TRBV12-3 or TRBV12-4 and TRBJ1-5; D is possibly TRBD1 (5 bases). Trimming left V 2 bases short and J 15 bases short, with 14 bases between. The CDR3 spans 12 residues. This CDR3 reads CASSLQTRGLHF. The CDR3 coding sequence is TGTGCCAGCAGTTTACAGACAAGGGGCCTGCATTTT.

This clone was seen just once. The chain links TRBV20-1 to TRBJ1-1, with D tentatively TRBD1 (5 bases). CDR1 DFQATT and CDR2 SNEGSKA come from the germline V gene (reference sequence). The CDR3 runs to 11 residues. Trimming pared 5 bases from V and 4 bases from J, leaving 8 bases between. The DNA for the CDR3 is TGCAGTGCTCTGGGGGGCACTGAAGCTTTCTTT. Translating gives CSALGGTEAFF.

This clone was seen more than once but under ten times. This sequence joins TRBV13 and TRBJ2-7, with 11 bases aligning to TRBD2. V dropped 5 bases and J dropped 2; count of bases not matched to a gene: 5. The germline CDR1 and CDR2 sequences are PRHDT and FYEKMQ (reference sequence). The CDR3 sequence is 15 residues long. The CDR3 loop is CASSVSGRAAYEQYF. CDR3 DNA sequence: TGTGCCAGCAGCGTTAGCGGGAGGGCCGCCTACGAGCAGTACTTC.

This chain links TRBV11-1 with TRBJ2-3, with D unclear. The germline V gene encodes CDR1 SGHAT and CDR2 FQDESV (reference sequence). Trimming stripped 5 bases from V and 1 base from J, with 10 bases between. The CDR3 runs 14 residues. The CDR3 DNA sequence: TGTGCCAGCAGCCGTCACGAGGGCACAGATACGCAGTATTTT. It encodes CASSRHEGTDTQYF.

The chain couples TRBV30 to TRBJ1-1; 7 bases are shared with TRBD1. The CDR3 contains 13 residues. The germline V gene encodes CDR1 GTSNPN and CDR2 SVGIG (reference sequence). The trim removed 5 bases at V and 4 bases at J, leaving 7 bases unmatched. The CDR3 nucleotides are TGTGCCTGGGACAGGGTGGGGAGCACTGAAGCTTTCTTT. Translating gives CAWDRVGSTEAFF.

This clone was seen a handful of times. The chain employs TRBV18 and TRBJ1-2; possible D gene TRBD1, 5 bases. CDR1 and CDR2 from the germline V gene are KGHSH and LQKENI. The V and J ends lost 5 bases and 2 bases respectively, with 12 bases between them. CDR3 length: 14 residues. The DNA for the CDR3 is TGTGCCAGCTCAACCGGGACGGAAAACTATGGCTACACCTTC. Translated: CASSTGTENYGYTF.

V and J are TRBV5-6 and TRBJ2-3; 11 nucleotides align to TRBD2. The junction had 9 bases not matched to a gene; V was cut back by 2 bases and J by 7 bases. Germline CDR1 SGHDT, CDR2 YYEEEE. CDR3 length: 16 residues. CDR3 in DNA: TGTGCCAGCAGCTTAAGGGCTAGCGGGGGGCGGTATACGCAGTATTTT. Amino acids: CASSLRASGGRYTQYF.

The chain links TRBV6-5 to TRBJ2-5; D is perhaps TRBD1 (6 bases). Per the germline V gene, CDR1 is MNHEY and CDR2 is SVGAGI. The CDR3 runs to 13 residues. Trimming took 6 bases from V and 2 from J, leaving 10 bases between them. The CDR3 region has the DNA TGTGCCAGCAGCGGACAGCCACAAGAGACCCAGTACTTC. Translated, it gives CASSGQPQETQYF.

This chain uses TRBV6-5 with TRBJ1-2, with D possibly TRBD1 on 6 matching bases. Trimming stripped 4 bases from V and 5 bases from J, with 8 bases between. CDR1 and CDR2 (germline): MNHEY, SVGAGI. The CDR3 is 12 amino acids. CDR3: CASSWTAYGYTF. The DNA of the CDR3 is TGTGCCAGCAGTTGGACAGCGTATGGCTACACCTTC.

The chain couples TRBV6-1 to TRBJ2-7; D is undetermined. Trimming removed 0 bases from V and 4 bases from J, with 22 bases in between. The CDR3 is 18 amino acids. CDR1 is MNHNS and CDR2 is SASEGT in the germline V gene. CDR3 residues: CASSEARISASIYYEQYF. The CDR3 DNA reads TGTGCCAGCAGTGAAGCAAGGATAAGCGCATCCATTTATTACGAGCAGTACTTC.

The chain couples TRBV5-1 to TRBJ1-1, with D perhaps TRBD1 (6 bases). The CDR3 consists of 15 residues. Germline V gives CDR1 SGHRS, CDR2 YFSETQ. Trimming pared 4 bases from V and 3 bases from J, leaving 16 bases between. CDR3 DNA: TGCGCCAGCAGCCGGGGCGGGAAGGGGGACACTGAAGCTTTCTTT. This translates into CASSRGGKGDTEAFF.

V and J are TRBV4-2 and TRBJ2-3, with 10 bases matching TRBD2. The J segment lost 2 bases and the V segment lost 3 bases, leaving 14 bases of the junction unmatched. This CDR3 has 19 amino acids. Germline V gene data show CDR1 as LGHNA and CDR2 as YNFKEQ. The CDR3: CASSQPLGASGGLTDTQYF. The CDR3 DNA sequence: TGTGCCAGCAGCCAGCCCCTAGGGGCTAGCGGGGGCCTCACAGATACGCAGTATTTT.

V and J are TRBV3-1 (or the pseudogene TRBV3-2) and TRBJ2-3, with 9 positions matching TRBD2. Unmatched junction bases numbered 7, after V lost 3 bases and J lost 0 bases. CDR3 length equals 17 residues. Germline V lookup: CDR1 LGHDT, CDR2 YNNKEL (reference sequence). DNA for the CDR3: TGTGCCAGCAGCCACTACACTAGCGGGCATAGCACAGATACGCAGTATTTT. It specifies CASSHYTSGHSTDTQYF.

V and J are TRBV19 and TRBJ2-1, with a weak D call TRBD2 (6 bases). Germline V lookup: CDR1 LNHDA, CDR2 SQIVND (reference sequence). The CDR3 runs to 13 residues. V lost 2 bases and J 10 bases, leaving 12 bases between the germline ends. CDR3 loop: CASSITRRGEQFF. The DNA for the CDR3 is TGTGCCAGTAGTATAACTCGGAGGGGCGAGCAGTTCTTC.

The V gene is TRBV7-9, the J gene TRBJ2-7; 7 bases are a match to TRBD2. The germline V gene has CDR1 SEHNR and CDR2 FQNEAQ (reference sequence). The CDR3 is 18 amino acids. Trimming at V came to 2 bases and at J to 0 bases, leaving 13 bases not matched to a gene. The CDR3 here is CASSLPSSLALSSYEQYF. CDR3 nucleotide sequence: TGTGCCAGCAGCTTACCCTCTTCACTAGCGTTAAGCTCCTACGAGCAGTACTTC.

In this sample, this clone is large (0.1 to 1%). The rearrangement joins TRBV2 to TRBJ1-1; the D is unclear. The germline CDR1 and CDR2 sequences are SNHLY and FYNNEI. The CDR3 runs 13 residues. Trimming removed 3 bases from V and 4 bases from J, with 9 bases in between. CDR3 amino acids: CASSESWSTEAFF. CDR3 DNA sequence: TGTGCCAGCAGTGAGTCCTGGAGCACTGAAGCTTTCTTT. The entire variable domain, with the rest obtained from reference TRBV2 and TRBJ1-1, is as follows: EPEVTQTPSHQVTQMGQEVILRCVPISNHLYFYWYRQILGQKVEFLVSFYNNEISEKSEIFDDQFSVERPDGSNFTLKIRSTKLEDSAMYFCASSESWSTEAFFGQGTRLTVV.

This clone was recorded once. The gene calls are TRBV30 and TRBJ1-1, with unresolved D. The V end lost 6 bases, the J end lost 4 bases, and 9 bases lay between the germline ends. This CDR3 has 11 amino acids. In germline, CDR1 is GTSNPN, CDR2 SVGIG (reference sequence). CDR3 sequence (DNA): TGTGCCTGCTTAGACCGCACTGAAGCTTTCTTT. Translation gives CACLDRTEAFF.

This chain connects TRBV30 to TRBJ1-6; unclear D gene. Germline CDR1 is GTSNPN and CDR2 is SVGIG (reference sequence). V lost 5 bases and J lost 6, with 11 bases in between. The CDR3 extends over 13 amino acids. The CDR3 reads CAWAGTINSPLHF. DNA for the CDR3: TGTGCCTGGGCGGGCACCATTAATTCACCCCTCCACTTT.

V gene TRBV2 combines with J gene TRBJ1-2; D might be TRBD1 (5 bases). Germline CDR1 SNHLY, CDR2 FYNNEI. CDR3 length equals 15 residues. Trimming removed 5 bases from V and 0 bases from J, with 13 bases in between. The CDR3, as DNA: TGTGCCAGCAGTCGGCCGGGGGAAGCTAACTATGGCTACACCTTC. Translated: CASSRPGEANYGYTF.

This chain joins TRBV28 and TRBJ2-1, with 7 bases matching TRBD2. The CDR3 has 16 amino acids. V lost 2 bases, J lost 4 bases, and 8 bases stayed unmatched. Germline V gene lookup returns CDR1 MDHEN and CDR2 SYDVKM. Written as DNA, the CDR3 is TGTGCCAGCAGTTTACCTCGGGACGGGGGGTACAATGAGCAGTTCTTC. This translates into CASSLPRDGGYNEQFF.